This T cell receptor (beta chain) was identified during a study of T cells in Graves' hyperthyroidism and ophthalmopathy. Study findings and constraints: Blood samples included most of the expanded thyroid clonotypes exceeding 0.001.

TCR beta CDR3 region amplification was performed from RNA transcripts. During a first-round RT-PCR of the TCR CDR3, the HTBI primer set was used. TCRdb itself ran the multiplex PCR reads through MiXCR, one entry per CDR3 protein. The sample has about 400,000 distinct CDR3 sequences, roughly 13% seen once. In its sample, this clonotype was seen a few times. The antigen is not known. The study defined stable Graves' hyperthyroidism as no ophthalmopathy progression within 18 months. Patients were excluded because of uncontrolled infection, other autoimmune disease, pregnancy or lactation. This TCR derives from a woman between 18 and 29 years old with Graves' hyperthyroidism. The specimen sequenced was blood.

Written as DNA, the CDR3 is TGTGCCAGCGCCACCGAGGGGGGCTATGGCTACACCTTC. Its translation: CASATEGGYGYTF. The J gene is TRBJ1-2, the V gene TRBV12-3 or TRBV12-4; D is perhaps TRBD1 (6 bases). V dropped 8 bases and J dropped 4 bases, with 14 bases sitting between them. This CDR3 is 13 amino acids long.